Sequencing of this TCR beta chain was carried out in a study of cytomegalovirus exposure and HLA in healthy donors. PCR used 60 Vbeta primers and 13 Jbeta primers. The data were produced by immunoSEQ multiplex PCR, yet TCRdb's version contains in-frame clones alone and is incomplete. The sample lists fewer than 150,000 clones, roughly 75% occurring once. This CDR3 comprises 16 residues. V shed 0 bases, J shed 2 bases, and the junction held 6 bases outside the gene matches. Germline V gene data show CDR1 as SGHKS and CDR2 as YYEKEE (reference sequence). V and J are TRBV5-5 and TRBJ2-5, with 8 bases fitting TRBD2. Sequencing was carried out using PBMCs. The receptor was isolated from a man aged 40-49 years in good health and CMV-seropositive. This chain's CDR3 is CASSLAGTGGQETQYF. CDR3 nucleotides: TGTGCCAGCAGCTTGGCAGGGACGGGGGGGCAAGAGACCCAGTACTTC. Together with reference TRBV5-5 and TRBJ2-5, the CDR3 gives the full variable domain: DAGVTQSPTHLIKTRGQQVTLRCSPISGHKSVSWYQQVLGQGPQFIFQYYEKEERGRGNFPDRFSARQFPNYSSELNVNALLLGDSALYLCASSLAGTGGQETQYFGPGTRLLVL.